The 27 T cell receptor beta chains given below trace back to one sample, sequenced in a study of blood T cell repertoires in COVID-19. The protocol was immunoSEQ multiplex PCR, while the TCRdb copy is restricted to in-frame clones and leaves out a portion. The data contain about 120,000 clones, over 75% of them singletons. The material sequenced was peripheral blood. These TCRs come from an older man with active or convalescent COVID-19.

V usage is TRBV25-1 and J usage is TRBJ1-2, with D hard to call. The CDR3 is 12 residues long. V lost 5 bases to trimming and J lost 4 bases, with 8 bases between them. Germline V lookup: CDR1 MGHDK, CDR2 SYGVNS. CDR3 protein: CASSQSLYGYTF. CDR3 sequence (DNA): TGTGCCAGCAGTCAGTCTCTCTATGGCTACACCTTC.

This clone was seen a single time. The chain recombines TRBV28 with TRBJ2-2; the D is unclear. The CDR3 is 17 residues long. Deletions cut 2 bases from V and 3 bases from J, with 16 bases between. Germline CDR1 reads MDHEN; CDR2 reads SYDVKM. The CDR3 region has the DNA TGTGCCAGCAGTTTAAAGCGTAAAAGTTGGGACACCGGGGAGCTGTTTTTT. Residues: CASSLKRKSWDTGELFF.

The rearrangement links TRBV19 to TRBJ2-1; 7 bases align to TRBD2. This CDR3 has 16 residues. V was clipped by 7 bases and J by 10 bases; unmatched bases: 19. Germline CDR1 and CDR2: LNHDA and SQIVND (reference sequence). The CDR3 protein is CASTQSGVKGFGEQFF. CDR3 DNA: TGTGCCAGTACCCAAAGCGGGGTAAAGGGATTCGGGGAGCAGTTCTTC.

The chain is built from TRBV6-1 and TRBJ2-5, with 8 bases aligning to TRBD2. There are 17 residues in the CDR3. Trimming took 0 bases from V and 4 from J; bases not matched to a gene: 10. CDR1 is MNHNS and CDR2 is SASEGT in the germline V gene. The CDR3 region is CASSEAVGAGERETQYF. Here the CDR3 DNA reads TGTGCCAGCAGTGAAGCCGTCGGAGCGGGAGAGAGAGAGACCCAGTACTTC.

The chain employs TRBV3-1 (or the pseudogene TRBV3-2) and TRBJ1-6, with a possible D match to TRBD1 (6 bases). The germline gives CDR1 LGHDT, CDR2 YNNKEL (reference sequence). Trimming took 1 base from V and 7 from J, leaving 11 bases between them. CDR3 length: 15 amino acids. The CDR3, as DNA: TGTGCCAGCAGCCAAGCGGCAGGGGTCAATTCACCCCTCCACTTT. As protein: CASSQAAGVNSPLHF.

This chain uses TRBV6-5 with TRBJ1-1; D is possibly TRBD1 (5 bases). Per germline, CDR1 MNHEY and CDR2 SVGAGI. V lost 8 bases and J 1 base, leaving 11 bases between the germline ends. The CDR3 contains 13 residues. The CDR3: CASQLTENTEAFF. Written as DNA, the CDR3 is TGTGCCAGCCAACTGACAGAGAACACTGAAGCTTTCTTT.

The V call is TRBV19, the J call TRBJ1-1; TRBD1 might be the D (6 bases). The V gene lost 10 bases and the J gene lost 5 bases, with 17 bases spanning the gap. The CDR3 is made up of 13 amino acids. The germline CDR1 and CDR2 sequences are LNHDA and SQIVND (reference sequence). The CDR3 DNA reads TGTGCCACTCTTCGGGACATTGGGACTGAAGCTTTCTTT. Protein sequence: CATLRDIGTEAFF.

J is TRBJ1-2 and V is TRBV11-2, with 7 bases fitting TRBD1. The CDR3 totals 15 residues. With 1 base clipped from V and 7 bases from J, the junction kept 9 bases outside the gene matches. The germline V gene encodes CDR1 SGHAT and CDR2 FQNNGV. The CDR3 sequence: CASSLALQGESGYTF. The CDR3 DNA sequence: TGTGCCAGCAGCTTAGCCTTGCAGGGGGAGTCTGGCTACACCTTC.

This clone was observed a few times. V is TRBV4-1 and J is TRBJ2-3; 7 bases are shared with TRBD2. Germline assignment: CDR1 MGHRA and CDR2 YSYEKL. The CDR3 covers 17 residues. Unmatched junction bases numbered 10, after V lost 3 bases and J lost 1 base. As DNA, the CDR3 is TGCGCCAGCAGCCAGGGTCGGGGCGGGAGTGGCACAGATACGCAGTATTTT. It specifies CASSQGRGGSGTDTQYF.

To note about this clone: An end of the junction differs from the germline gene, which may be a read error. The chain links TRBV3-1 (or the pseudogene TRBV3-2) to TRBJ2-7, with D possibly being TRBD2 (6 bases). Germline CDR1 LGHDT, CDR2 YNNKEL (reference sequence). This CDR3 is 13 amino acids long. The CDR3 reads CASSRGGSSEQYF. CDR3 in DNA: TGTGCCAGCAGCCGAGGAGGGTCCTCCGAGCAGTACTTC.

This chain connects TRBV2 to TRBJ1-1; tentatively, D is TRBD1 (6 bases). The germline V gene has CDR1 SNHLY and CDR2 FYNNEI. V gave up 10 bases and J gave up 4 bases, with 19 bases separating them. This CDR3 is 14 amino acids long. The CDR3 sequence is CATAGGAVGTEAFF. In nucleotides, the CDR3 is TGTGCCACCGCCGGGGGGGCGGTCGGCACTGAAGCTTTCTTT.

The rearrangement uses TRBV10-1 and TRBJ2-5; TRBD2 might be the D (8 bases). V gave up 8 bases and J gave up 5 bases, with 15 bases separating them. Germline CDR1 WNHNN, CDR2 SYGVQD (reference sequence). This CDR3 comprises 13 residues. CDR3 protein: CASSGQRGETQYF. CDR3 bases: TGCGCCAGCTCGGGACAGCGGGGGGAGACCCAGTACTTC.

This rearrangement joins TRBV21-1 to TRBJ2-3; the table's D call of TRBD2 was not tested on the DNA. TRBV21-1 is a pseudogene segment. The length of the CDR3 is 15 residues. The CDR3 protein is CASSKGAFYTDTQYF. The DNA for the CDR3 is TGTGCCAGCAGCAAAGGCGCCTTCTACACAGATACGCAGTATTTT.

The rearrangement uses TRBV30 and TRBJ2-1, with 7 bases identical to TRBD2. The length of the CDR3 is 15 residues. Germline lookup yields CDR1 GTSNPN and CDR2 SVGIG (reference sequence). V shed 0 bases and J 9 bases; nucleotides not matched to a gene: 11. CDR3 sequence (DNA): TGTGCCTGGAGTGTACTCCGAACTAGCGCGGCTGAGCAGTTCTTC. This encodes CAWSVLRTSAAEQFF.

This clone occurred once. J is TRBJ2-3 and V is TRBV5-5; 9 bases are shared with TRBD2. V shed 5 bases and J 1 base; nucleotides not matched to a gene: 11. CDR1 is SGHKS, CDR2 YYEKEE, per germline (reference sequence). This CDR3 is built from 17 residues. For the CDR3, the DNA is TGTGCCAGCAGTTTCGGTCTAGCGGGAAGCGGCACAGATACGCAGTATTTT. This translates into CASSFGLAGSGTDTQYF.

This sequence joins TRBV7-2 and TRBJ2-7; D possibly corresponds to TRBD1 (7 bases). V gave up 4 bases and J gave up 3 bases, with 13 bases separating them. The germline V gene has CDR1 SGHTA and CDR2 FQGNSA. The CDR3 has 14 amino acids. CDR3 sequence: CASSSGGLNYEQYF. CDR3 DNA sequence: TGTGCCAGCAGCTCAGGGGGACTTAACTACGAGCAGTACTTC.

The rearrangement links TRBV5-1 to TRBJ2-1, with a weak D call TRBD2 (5 bases). From germline, CDR1 is SGHRS and CDR2 YFSETQ. Deletions cut 0 bases from V and 0 bases from J, with 7 bases between. This CDR3 has 15 amino acids. The chain's CDR3 is CASSLAGNSYNEQFF. CDR3 nucleotide sequence: TGCGCCAGCAGCTTGGCCGGGAACTCCTACAATGAGCAGTTCTTC. Full variable domain (outside the CDR3, taken from reference TRBV5-1 and TRBJ2-1): KAGVTQTPRYLIKTRGQQVTLSCSPISGHRSVSWYQQTPGQGLQFLFEYFSETQRNKGNFPGRFSGRQFSNSRSEMNVSTLELGDSALYLCASSLAGNSYNEQFFGPGTRLTVL.

The chain joins TRBV3-1 (or the pseudogene TRBV3-2) to TRBJ1-1; D gene ambiguous. Germline V gene data show CDR1 as LGHDT and CDR2 as YNNKEL (reference sequence). This CDR3 region has 16 residues. V was cut by 5 bases and J by 1 base, with 17 bases left in between. CDR3 region: CASSSGAANRNTEAFF. CDR3 in DNA: TGTGCCAGCAGCTCGGGAGCGGCGAATCGGAACACTGAAGCTTTCTTT.

The rearrangement joins TRBV6-5 to TRBJ1-4, with 7 bases fitting TRBD1. Germline CDR1 reads MNHEY; CDR2 reads SVGAGI. The CDR3 has 14 residues. In nucleotides, the CDR3 is TGTTCCACGGGACAGTCCTATAGTATGGAAAAACTGTTTTTT. Its translation: CSTGQSYSMEKLFF.

The rearrangement joins TRBV11-2 to TRBJ2-3, with a tentative D call TRBD2 (5 bases). This CDR3 has 15 residues. Germline values: CDR1 SGHAT, CDR2 FQNNGV. The germline V and J ends were trimmed by 5 bases and 1 base, with 13 bases remaining between them. The CDR3 protein is CASSLRAGRTDTQYF. CDR3 nucleotides: TGTGCCAGCAGCCTCCGGGCGGGCCGCACAGATACGCAGTATTTT.

In regard to this clone: Different DNA sequences within this sample yield the same CDR3. The chain uses TRBV27 and TRBJ1-5; no firm D call. V was trimmed by 2 bases and J by 6 bases, leaving 5 bases between them. The length of the CDR3 is 12 residues. CDR1 is MNHEY, CDR2 SMNVEV, per germline (reference sequence). The CDR3 region has the DNA TGTGCCAGCAGTTTACGGGGTCAGCCCCAGCATTTT. Amino acid sequence: CASSLRGQPQHF.

This chain joins TRBV28 and TRBJ1-4, with TRBD1 matching 9 bases. The CDR3 sequence is 15 residues long. The junction had 5 bases not matched to a gene; V was cut back by 6 bases and J by 3 bases. Per the germline V gene, CDR1 is MDHEN and CDR2 is SYDVKM. In DNA, the CDR3 is TGTGCCAGCAGCCCGGGACAGGGACCTAATGAAAAACTGTTTTTT. This translates into CASSPGQGPNEKLFF. Filled out from reference TRBV28 and TRBJ1-4, the complete variable domain reads DVKVTQSSRYLVKRTGEKVFLECVQDMDHENMFWYRQDPGLGLRLIYFSYDVKMKEKGDIPEGYSVSREKKERFSLILESASTNQTSMYLCASSPGQGPNEKLFFGSGTQLSVL.

V usage is TRBV6-5 and J usage is TRBJ1-4, with 10 bases fitting TRBD1. V was clipped by 6 bases and J by 8 bases; unmatched bases: 3. Germline V gene data show CDR1 as MNHEY and CDR2 as SVGAGI. CDR3 size: 13 residues. The CDR3 reads CASRGTGVEKLFF. Written as DNA, the CDR3 is TGTGCCAGCAGGGGGACAGGGGTGGAAAAACTGTTTTTT.

The chain recombines TRBV18 with TRBJ1-4; possible D gene TRBD1, 6 bases. The V gene's germline CDR1 is KGHSH and CDR2 LQKENI. V was pared by 2 bases and J by 4 bases, with 8 bases between. CDR3 length: 14 residues. The CDR3 DNA sequence: TGTGCCAGCTCACCAGGGGGCGTTAATGAAAAACTGTTTTTT. Encoded protein: CASSPGGVNEKLFF.

This chain uses TRBV12-3 or TRBV12-4 with TRBJ2-7; D is perhaps TRBD2 (6 bases). This CDR3 has 12 amino acids. V was pared by 6 bases and J by 6 bases, with 12 bases between. CDR3 sequence: CASSPGLIEQYF. For the CDR3, the DNA is TGTGCCAGCAGCCCGGGACTTATCGAGCAGTACTTC.

The V gene is TRBV30, the J gene TRBJ2-7; 7 bases are a match to TRBD1. This CDR3 has 12 amino acids. The trim removed 5 bases at V and 3 bases at J, leaving 4 bases unmatched. CDR1 and CDR2 (germline): GTSNPN, SVGIG (reference sequence). This CDR3 reads CAWGDRNYEQYF. The CDR3 bases are TGTGCCTGGGGGGACAGAAACTACGAGCAGTACTTC.

V usage is TRBV5-1 and J usage is TRBJ2-3, with 14 bases that match TRBD2. The CDR3 contains 16 residues. Trimming removed 5 bases from V and 6 bases from J; junction bases left unmatched: 8. Germline V lookup: CDR1 SGHRS, CDR2 YFSETQ. Written as DNA, the CDR3 is TGCGCCAGCAGTCCGGCCGGGACTAGCGGGAGTGATACGCAGTATTTT. This encodes CASSPAGTSGSDTQYF.